A single sample gave rise to the 10 T cell receptor beta chains below, sequenced in a study of blood T cell repertoires in COVID-19. Generated by immunoSEQ multiplex PCR, the TCRdb table keeps only in-frame clones and is missing some. The sample records some 240,000 clones, around 91% being singletons. The material sequenced was peripheral blood. Source of these receptors: a woman aged 55-75 years with COVID-19, enrolled during active disease.

The chain employs TRBV5-1 and TRBJ1-1, with D uncertain. Germline-derived CDR1 and CDR2 are SGHRS and YFSETQ. V lost 0 bases and J lost 2, with 8 bases in between. CDR3 length equals 14 residues. The CDR3 DNA is TGCGCCAGCAGCTTGGAACTTATCAACACTGAAGCTTTCTTT. As protein: CASSLELINTEAFF. The complete variable domain, with remaining parts taken from reference TRBV5-1 and TRBJ1-1, reads KAGVTQTPRYLIKTRGQQVTLSCSPISGHRSVSWYQQTPGQGLQFLFEYFSETQRNKGNFPGRFSGRQFSNSRSEMNVSTLELGDSALYLCASSLELINTEAFFGQGTRLTVV.

The genes are TRBV19 and TRBJ2-7; a weak D match, TRBD2 (5 bases). Germline assignment: CDR1 LNHDA and CDR2 SQIVND (reference sequence). The length of the CDR3 is 14 residues. V was cut by 5 bases and J by 0 bases, with 11 bases left in between. The CDR3 reads CASSPGLASYEQYF. CDR3 sequence (DNA): TGTGCCAGTAGTCCGGGATTGGCCTCCTACGAGCAGTACTTC.

The rearrangement joins TRBV2 to TRBJ1-1; possibly TRBD1 for D (6 bases). The CDR3 runs 15 residues. Germline lookup yields CDR1 SNHLY and CDR2 FYNNEI. The ends were cut back, 5 bases at V and 4 bases at J, with 17 bases in the middle. CDR3 coding DNA: TGTGCCAGCAGTCTACTACGACAGGCGAGCACTGAAGCTTTCTTT. Protein sequence: CASSLLRQASTEAFF.

CDR3 DNA: TGTGCCATCAGTGAGCCCCTGGGGGGGCAGCAATACAAAAAGTGGGGCTACACCTTC. Translation: CAISEPLGGQQYKKWGYTF. The chain recombines TRBV10-3 with TRBJ1-2, with D maybe TRBD1 (6 bases). Trimming took 2 bases from V and 8 from J, leaving 30 bases between them. CDR1 is ENHRY, CDR2 SYGVKD, per germline. The CDR3 has 19 amino acids.

This chain uses TRBV30 with TRBJ1-4, with 8 bases lining up with TRBD1. The CDR3 consists of 16 residues. Germline V lookup: CDR1 GTSNPN, CDR2 SVGIG (reference sequence). V lost 1 base and J lost 8; bases outside the gene matches: 12. CDR3 in amino acids: CAWSGSDRATLEKLFF. The CDR3 nucleotides are TGTGCCTGGAGTGGGTCGGACAGGGCAACGCTGGAAAAACTGTTTTTT. The full variable domain, rest sourced from reference TRBV30 and TRBJ1-4, is SQTIHQWPATLVQPVGSPLSLECTVEGTSNPNLYWYRQAAGRGLQLLFYSVGIGQISSEVPQNLSASRPQDRQFILSSKKLLLSDSGFYLCAWSGSDRATLEKLFFGSGTQLSVL.

The chain joins TRBV6-5 to TRBJ1-2; D remains ambiguous. The CDR3 runs 10 residues. V shed 8 bases and J shed 5 bases, with 6 bases lying between them. CDR1 and CDR2 (germline): MNHEY, SVGAGI. The CDR3 DNA follows: TGTGCCAGCTCCTCTTATGGCTACACCTTC. Amino acids: CASSSYGYTF.

This sequence joins TRBV7-2 and TRBJ2-1; the D is unclear. Germline values: CDR1 SGHTA, CDR2 FQGNSA. Trimming shortened V by 1 base and J by 8 bases, and 9 bases separated the two germline ends. The CDR3 totals 13 residues. CDR3 DNA: TGTGCCAGCAGCTTAGGGCCCGTATATGAGCAGTTCTTC. It is translated as CASSLGPVYEQFF.

DNA of the CDR3: TGTGCCAGCACCAGATGGGGGCAGGCGAACACCGGGGAGCTGTTTTTT. Amino acids: CASTRWGQANTGELFF. This chain connects TRBV7-8 to TRBJ2-2, with D possibly TRBD1 on 6 matching bases. With 7 bases removed from V and 0 bases from J, the gap between germline ends came to 15 bases. Germline CDR1 is SGHVS and CDR2 is FQNEAQ. The CDR3 has 16 amino acids.

This sequence joins TRBV11-1 and TRBJ2-7; 7 bases fit TRBD1. Germline-derived CDR1 and CDR2 are SGHAT and FQDESV (reference sequence). The V segment lost 3 bases and the J segment 2 bases; nucleotides outside the gene matches: 7. CDR3 length: 15 amino acids. CDR3 sequence (DNA): TGTGCCAGCAGCTTCACCGACAGGGATACCTACGAGCAGTACTTC. Translated, it gives CASSFTDRDTYEQYF.

The V and J genes are TRBV5-1 and TRBJ2-5; D is undetermined. CDR3 size: 12 residues. The V gene lost 4 bases and the J gene lost 0 bases, with 4 bases spanning the gap. In germline, CDR1 is SGHRS, CDR2 YFSETQ. CDR3 sequence: CASSLHQETQYF. CDR3 DNA sequence: TGCGCCAGCAGCCTACACCAAGAGACCCAGTACTTC. Based on the CDR3 plus reference TRBV5-1 and TRBJ2-5, the full variable domain is KAGVTQTPRYLIKTRGQQVTLSCSPISGHRSVSWYQQTPGQGLQFLFEYFSETQRNKGNFPGRFSGRQFSNSRSEMNVSTLELGDSALYLCASSLHQETQYFGPGTRLLVL.